These 17 T cell receptor beta chains came from one sample sequenced in a study of blood T cell repertoires in COVID-19 (dated by TCRdb to the early 2020s). The library relied on the immunoSEQ multiplex PCR assay. TCRdb mirrors the immuneACCESS table, restricted to in-frame sequences. Some clones are absent from its copies; in checked studies, under half trace to an unresolved V gene, and the reason for the others is unknown. Within this sample are 150,000 to 200,000 clones, with 80% to 85% of them counted one time only. The ten largest clonotypes hold 5.2% of the sample. Sequencing was done on a sample of peripheral blood. These TCRs come from a woman aged 30 to 39 with acute or convalescent COVID-19.

The chain is built from TRBV6-2 or TRBV6-3 and TRBJ1-6, with 7 bases lining up with TRBD1. The CDR3 covers 15 residues. V shed 5 bases and J 4 bases; nucleotides not matched to a gene: 5. The V gene's germline CDR1 is MNHEY and CDR2 SVGEGT. The CDR3 nucleotides are TGTGCCAGCAGTAATACAGGGGTTTATAATTCACCCCTCCACTTT. Protein sequence: CASSNTGVYNSPLHF.

CDR3 in DNA: TGTGCCAGCAGCAAAGACAGGCAGAATGAAAAACTGTTTTTT. Translating it yields CASSKDRQNEKLFF. The V and J genes are TRBV21-1 and TRBJ1-4; the tabulated D call, TRBD1, remains unverified against the DNA. TRBV21-1 is a documented pseudogene. The CDR3 sequence is 14 residues long.

The chain combines TRBV9 with TRBJ1-2; D is perhaps TRBD1 (6 bases). V lost 3 bases, J lost 8 bases, and 14 bases lay in between. CDR1 SGDLS and CDR2 YYNGEE come from the germline V gene. CDR3 length equals 13 residues. The CDR3 here is CASSERTGYGYTF. The DNA of the CDR3 is TGTGCCAGCAGCGAGAGAACAGGGTACGGCTACACCTTC. The full variable domain, rest sourced from reference TRBV9 and TRBJ1-2, is DSGVTQTPKHLITATGQRVTLRCSPRSGDLSVYWYQQSLDQGLQFLIQYYNGEERAKGNILERFSAQQFPDLHSELNLSSLELGDSALYFCASSERTGYGYTFGSGTRLTVV.

This clone was detected a few times. The gene calls are TRBV7-9 and TRBJ1-1, with D tentatively TRBD1 (6 bases). Germline V CDR1 and CDR2: SEHNR, FQNEAQ (reference sequence). V dropped 5 bases and J dropped 0 bases, with 7 bases sitting between them. This CDR3 has 13 amino acids. The CDR3: CASSRTVNTEAFF. In nucleotides, the CDR3 is TGTGCCAGCAGCAGGACAGTGAACACTGAAGCTTTCTTT.

The J gene is TRBJ1-3, the V gene TRBV30; D uncertain. Trimming took off 2 bases at V and 5 bases at J, with 10 bases between the two ends. This CDR3 comprises 13 residues. Germline V gene lookup returns CDR1 GTSNPN and CDR2 SVGIG (reference sequence). CDR3 sequence (DNA): TGTGCCTGGAGTTCATCCGGGAGAAACACCATATATTTT. It is translated as CAWSSSGRNTIYF.

The table lists this clone with a few counts. V and J are TRBV6-2 or TRBV6-3 and TRBJ2-3, with 8 bases identical to TRBD2. Germline trimming cut 2 bases from V and 1 base from J; bases unmatched to any gene: 5. Germline V CDR1 and CDR2: MNHEY, SVGEGT. There are 16 residues in the CDR3. CDR3 amino acids: CASSYQAGAGTDTQYF. The CDR3 coding sequence is TGTGCCAGCAGTTACCAAGCGGGGGCTGGCACAGATACGCAGTATTTT.

This rearrangement joins TRBV28 to TRBJ1-1; 8 bases match TRBD1. The V segment lost 8 bases and the J segment 5 bases; nucleotides outside the gene matches: 10. The CDR3 runs 14 residues. Per the germline V gene, CDR1 is MDHEN and CDR2 is SYDVKM. CDR3 residues: CASDGQGRRTEAFF. In nucleotides, the CDR3 is TGTGCCAGCGACGGACAGGGCCGAAGGACTGAAGCTTTCTTT.

The gene calls are TRBV4-3 and TRBJ1-4; D may be TRBD1 (6 bases). This CDR3 has 14 residues. Trimming took off 2 bases at V and 7 bases at J, with 11 bases between the two ends. Germline CDR1 LGHNA, CDR2 YSLEER. DNA of the CDR3: TGCGCCAGCAGCCAATCAGGGGTCACTGAAAAACTGTTTTTT. The encoded protein is CASSQSGVTEKLFF.

The chain couples TRBV7-6 to TRBJ1-1; a weak D match, TRBD1 (6 bases). Trimming took off 5 bases at V and 4 bases at J, with 8 bases between the two ends. Germline CDR1 SGHVS, CDR2 FNYEAQ. The CDR3 contains 12 residues. The CDR3 nucleotides are TGTGCCAGCAGCAACAGGGCCACTGAAGCTTTCTTT. Translated, it gives CASSNRATEAFF.

The chain joins TRBV27 to TRBJ1-3; tentative D call: TRBD1 (6 bases). The germline V and J ends were trimmed by 8 bases and 0 bases, with 8 bases remaining between them. This CDR3 is built from 13 residues. Germline assignment: CDR1 MNHEY and CDR2 SMNVEV (reference sequence). The CDR3 reads CASGQLSGNTIYF. The CDR3 coding sequence is TGTGCCAGCGGACAGCTCTCTGGAAACACCATATATTTT.

The rearrangement joins TRBV14 to TRBJ1-1; TRBD1 might be the D (6 bases). This CDR3 contains 15 residues. Germline CDR1 SGHDN, CDR2 FVKESK. Trimming left V 1 base short and J 1 base short, with 10 bases between. CDR3 loop: CASSQAGARNTEAFF. CDR3 DNA sequence: TGTGCCAGCAGCCAAGCAGGGGCGAGGAACACTGAAGCTTTCTTT.

The V and J genes are TRBV7-2 and TRBJ2-1; D is undetermined. Trimming shortened V by 1 base and J by 2 bases, and 9 bases separated the two germline ends. In germline, CDR1 is SGHTA, CDR2 FQGNSA. The length of the CDR3 is 15 residues. As DNA, the CDR3 is TGTGCCAGCAGCTTAGAGCCCGATCCCTACAATGAGCAGTTCTTC. Encoded protein: CASSLEPDPYNEQFF.

The chain links TRBV25-1 to TRBJ1-5, with TRBD1 identical over 10 bases. This CDR3 is 16 amino acids long. The germline gives CDR1 MGHDK, CDR2 SYGVNS. Trimming removed 2 bases from V and 1 base from J; junction bases left unmatched: 2. As DNA, the CDR3 is TGTGCCAGCAGTGAAGGGACAGGGGTAAGCAATCAGCCCCAGCATTTT. It is translated as CASSEGTGVSNQPQHF.

This chain connects TRBV7-8 to TRBJ1-1, with D maybe TRBD1 (5 bases). Trimming removed 1 base from V and 6 bases from J, with 6 bases in between. The CDR3 totals 12 residues. Germline V gene sequence: CDR1 SGHVS, CDR2 FQNEAQ. The CDR3, as DNA: TGTGCCAGCAGCTTAGGGGGGGCTGAAGCTTTCTTT. Its translation is CASSLGGAEAFF.

The chain is built from TRBV30 and TRBJ1-2; 9 nucleotides line up with TRBD1. CDR3 length equals 13 residues. CDR1 GTSNPN and CDR2 SVGIG come from the germline V gene (reference sequence). Trimming took 2 bases from V and 5 from J; bases not matched to a gene: 3. The CDR3 nucleotides are TGTGCCTGGAGTAACAGGGGGCATTATGGCTACACCTTC. Its protein product is CAWSNRGHYGYTF.

The V gene is TRBV9, the J gene TRBJ2-7; 10 bases are shared with TRBD1. The V gene end was trimmed by 0 bases and the J gene end by 4 bases; junction bases not matched to a gene: 4. The CDR3 consists of 15 residues. The V gene's germline CDR1 is SGDLS and CDR2 YYNGEE. In DNA, the CDR3 is TGTGCCAGCAGCGTAGCGTGGACAGGGGGTTACGAGCAGTACTTC. Translation gives CASSVAWTGGYEQYF.

The V gene is TRBV7-9, the J gene TRBJ1-1; no clear D gene. V was shortened by 6 bases and J by 0 bases, with 14 bases between the two germline ends. The germline gives CDR1 SEHNR, CDR2 FQNEAQ (reference sequence). This CDR3 is built from 15 residues. CDR3 sequence reads: CASSQPTGMNTEAFF. CDR3 nucleotides: TGTGCCAGCAGTCAGCCGACGGGGATGAACACTGAAGCTTTCTTT. Drawing the rest from reference TRBV7-9 and TRBJ1-1, the complete variable domain is DTGVSQNPRHKITKRGQNVTFRCDPISEHNRLYWYRQTLGQGPEFLTYFQNEAQLEKSRLLSDRFSAERPKGSFSTLEIQRTEQGDSAMYLCASSQPTGMNTEAFFGQGTRLTVV.